This T cell receptor (beta chain) was captured by sequencing in a study of cytomegalovirus exposure and HLA in healthy donors (dated by TCRdb to the late 2010s). Describing the broader study: According to a later analysis, one platform produced both the 120 validation repertoires and the approximately 660 repertoires of the first cohort. The aim of the study was to test whether cataloging public T cell receptors could identify signatures of past pathogen exposure. In addition to the first cohort of 650 to 800 subjects, a separate validation cohort of 120 different subjects was used. To predict cytomegalovirus infection status, the study combined high-throughput TCR immunosequencing, statistical association of individual TCRs with disease status, and machine learning.

The protocol used for the library was the immunoSEQ multiplex PCR assay. From the authors' description of their analysis: To diagnose cytomegalovirus status from the catalog of TCR beta chain sequences, a statistical classification framework was built. Not all clones reach the TCRdb copy of this immuneACCESS table, which keeps in-frame sequences only. Checked studies attribute under half of the gap to unresolved V genes and leave the rest unexplained. That table furnishes V, J and clone size, whereas the DNA furnished D and trimming. Across this sample there are 160,000 or so clones, with more than 75% seen only once. The ten most abundant clones make up under 3% of the sample. CDR1 and CDR2 were assigned from the germline V gene as LGHNA and YSLEER. Compared with germline, V lacks 0 bases and J lacks 4 bases; bases without a gene match: 1. Inclusive of the bounding cysteine and phenylalanine, the CDR3 is 15 residues long. The sequence is cut down to CDR3 DNA, 45 bases in frame from base 1.

This clone was detected once. Its antigen is currently not known. No much larger clonotype is one base removed from it; base qualities were not supplied. Separate from the approximately 690-subject first cohort, the validation cohort of 95 to 150 subjects was the group to which the donors belonged. The study at large found these results: Three of the identified cytomegalovirus-associated TCR beta chains were confirmed in vitro to be specific for cytomegalovirus antigens. Most TCR sequences were seen in very few donors, while some public TCRs were found in many individuals. In both the original and validation cohorts, the classifier was reported to diagnose cytomegalovirus status with high specificity and sensitivity. The study gave a list of over 150 TCR beta chains associated with cytomegalovirus. The validation cohort had no HLA typing available for a later analysis, so co-occurrence within that cohort was assessed over all 120 or so repertoires. According to the authors, the approach could potentially be generalized to other disease states and immunological phenotypes. In a later analysis, TCRs clustered in the first cohort were found to also tend to co-occur in the approximately 110 validation repertoires, with approximately 95% of cluster scores above 0.

The chain uses TRBV4-3 and TRBJ2-1; 9 junctional bases match TRBD2. This receptor was obtained from a young man in good health and CMV-seronegative. Input material: PBMCs. Here the CDR3 is given as CASSQEREGYNEQFF. The DNA is as follows: TGCGCCAGCAGCCAAGAGCGGGAGGGGTACAATGAGCAGTTCTTC.